This TCR beta chain comes out of a study of CD8+ T cells in alopecia areata. Treatment here: oral pan-JAK inhibitor, 5-10 mg twice daily. Sorting of CD4+ and CD8+ T cells was performed on PBMCs. The count of this clone is one. The antigen is not known. TCR sequencing used cDNA made by reverse transcription of extracted RNA. Assay used: immunoSEQ multiplex PCR; TCRdb lists only in-frame clones, some missing. The sample holds 130,000 or so clones; 86% are singletons and the top ten take approximately 13%. Trimming took 1 base from V and 0 from J, leaving 12 bases between them. Germline V gene data show CDR1 as MNHNS and CDR2 as SASEGT. CDR3 length: 17 residues. Findings of the study overall: Normal scalp showed lower clonality than lesional scalp, especially alopecia totalis/universalis. In scalp, tofacitinib significantly decreased clonality and expanded CD8+ clones among the top 100.

Sample: CD8+ T cells sorted from blood, taken at week 4, from a patient treated with tofacitinib. The gene calls are TRBV6-1 and TRBJ1-4, with D tentatively TRBD1 (6 bases). The sequence came from a human donor with alopecia areata. The CDR3 is CASSEGVWTATNEKLFF. The CDR3 coding sequence is TGTGCCAGCAGTGAAGGGGTTTGGACAGCAACTAATGAAAAACTGTTTTTT.